This T cell receptor (beta chain) was documented in a study of neoadjuvant anti-PD-1 for oral cavity cancer (dated by TCRdb to about 2021). General notes on the study: Patients mostly received three to four biweekly doses of nivolumab at 3 mg/kg before curative-intent surgical resection. Patients without progression received a fourth nivolumab dose around day 43 and underwent definitive surgical resection on days 50-56. Patients with complete response, partial response or stable disease by RECIST 1.1 were defined as responders, whereas patients with progression were defined as non-responders. The parent correlative cohort had around 13 patients and a response rate of 33%. General findings and caveats noted by the study authors: After neoadjuvant nivolumab, significantly higher T cell clonality (Gini index) was found within PBMCs in non-responders than in responders. Only a few patients per response group were included in the TCR analyses, and the authors called for validation in larger cohorts. Higher pretreatment blood Treg/Th17 ratios correlated with higher pretreatment blood TCRbeta clonality and lower post-treatment tumor TCRbeta clonality.

Read against the paper, the sample's time point label means: before neoadjuvant nivolumab. None of the patients had received prior systemic or radiation treatment, and all were newly diagnosed with stage II-IVA oral cavity squamous cell carcinoma. The cohort was composed of patients with HPV-negative, locally advanced oral cavity squamous cell carcinoma. Peripheral blood mononuclear cells were analyzed directly and were not maintained or expanded in culture. The samples were drawn from a longitudinal correlative study tied to a single-arm phase II trial testing neoadjuvant nivolumab in oral cavity squamous cell carcinoma. Subject-matched pre- and post-treatment PBMCs and tumors from three responders and three non-responders were subjected to genomic DNA-based TCRbeta sequencing. Peripheral blood mononuclear cells were drawn once before nivolumab treatment and a second time after treatment, when surgery took place. Genomic DNA was isolated from PBMCs using the Maxwell RSC DNA from Cells kit.

As regards this clone: Its antigen remains unidentified. There are no base qualities to consult, and no much larger clone falls within one base.

For deep sequencing of PBMC libraries, mostly 400 to 550 ng of input genomic DNA was used, and six replicates were run per sample. Following the manufacturer's instructions, the team built TCRbeta libraries using the immunoSEQ hsTCRbeta kit. Sequencing of the completed libraries took place using an Illumina NovaSeq 6000 S4 flow cell after they had been pooled to approximately 3 nM. The source study handled its data this way. Raw data preprocessing and quality control were performed with the immunoSEQ Analyzer. The analysis was limited to productive rearrangements, and each clonotype was defined by a unique CDR3 amino acid sequence. Repertoire clonality was estimated as the Gini-Simpson index, computed with the R package tcR. Student's t test was used to compare Gini indices, while Pearson correlation assessed associations with tumor size change. TCRdb holds this immuneACCESS table with in-frame rearrangements only. Some clones are missing; in checked studies, unresolved V genes explain under half, and the rest has no known cause. V, J and clone size were drawn from that table, and D and trimming were deduced from the DNA. In all, the sample holds 14,000 or so clones, and 60% to 65% of those were seen once. The ten largest clones add up to 2% to 2.5% of the sample.

The origin of this receptor is a person between 35 and 79 years old with oral cavity squamous cell carcinoma. This specimen was PBMCs, taken before nivolumab (anti-PD-1) treatment.

The CDR3 region has the sequence CASRDRGGNTEAFF. The DNA sequence follows: TGTGCCAGCAGGGACAGGGGGGGGAACACTGAAGCTTTCTTT. The sequence is built from TRBV2 and TRBJ1-1, with TRBD1 matching 10 junction bases. The CDR3 covers 14 residues, taking in both the cysteine and the phenylalanine. Of the read, only the CDR3 DNA is kept; its 42 bases are in frame from base 1. Ends trimmed: V by 6 bases, J by 1 base; bases unmatched to a gene: 2. Via the germline V gene, CDR1 is SNHLY and CDR2 FYNNEI.